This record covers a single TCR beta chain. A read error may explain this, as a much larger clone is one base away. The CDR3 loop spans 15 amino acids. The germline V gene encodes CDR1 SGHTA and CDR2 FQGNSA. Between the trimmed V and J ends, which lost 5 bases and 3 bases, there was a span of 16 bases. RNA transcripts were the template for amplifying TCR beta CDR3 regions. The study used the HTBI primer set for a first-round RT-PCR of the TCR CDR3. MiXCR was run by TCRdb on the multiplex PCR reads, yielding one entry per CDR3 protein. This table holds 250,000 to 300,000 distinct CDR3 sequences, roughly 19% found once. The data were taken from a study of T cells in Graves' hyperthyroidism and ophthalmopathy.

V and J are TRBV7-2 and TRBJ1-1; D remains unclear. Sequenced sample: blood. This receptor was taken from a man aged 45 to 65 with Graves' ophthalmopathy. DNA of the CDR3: TGTGCCAGCAGCGCCCACAAGGGTTGGGACACTGAAGCTTTCTTT. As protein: CASSAHKGWDTEAFF.